These T cell receptor beta chains were read from a single sample in a study of control samples from healthy donors and cancer patients. Method: immunoSEQ multiplex PCR; TCRdb's copy keeps in-frame clones and lacks some. The sample lists more than 95,000 clones, 87% occurring once. The sample was blood. These receptor sequences come from a man aged 18 to 29 in good health. Each CDR3 is given with its conserved first and last residue. The order of the fields is V gene, CDR3 length, J gene, CDR3 protein.

TRBV5-4	15	TRBJ1-2	CASSLRGGANYGYTF
TRBV5-5	15	TRBJ1-1	CASSLSGRMNTEAFF
TRBV19	19	TRBJ2-1	CASSIDQGLAGESYNEQFF
TRBV5-1	16	TRBJ2-5	CASSSARLAGVGTQYF
TRBV9	14	TRBJ1-4	CASSVVGTDEKLFF
TRBV28	15	TRBJ1-5	CASSRRTVGRQPQHF
TRBV7-9	15	TRBJ1-1	CASSSWGQANTEAFF
TRBV6-5	15	TRBJ2-3	CASSYSGGTTNTQYF
TRBV5-6	15	TRBJ1-1	CASSLVGTLNTEAFF
TRBV28	15	TRBJ1-3	CASSPPRGIGNTIYF
TRBV28	13	TRBJ2-3	CASSSTYADTQYF
TRBV19	14	TRBJ2-2	CASSIEVGTGELFF
TRBV5-6	16	TRBJ1-1	CASSLRRTQWNTEAFF
TRBV6-1	16	TRBJ2-1	CASSDRDPPRGNEQFF
TRBV28	16	TRBJ2-7	CASTPGGLEATYEQYF
TRBV20-1	16	TRBJ2-2	CSASRGQSSNTGELFF
TRBV7-3	14	TRBJ1-2	CASSSGTGVDGYTF
TRBV29-1	13	TRBJ2-7	CSAWDRVSYEQYF
TRBV27	15	TRBJ2-7	CASSFSAPSSYEQYF
TRBV2	15	TRBJ2-1	CASSELVVGNNEQFF
TRBV7-8	17	TRBJ2-4	CASSSGLAALAKNIQYF
TRBV11-2	14	TRBJ2-5	CASSLAAGQETQYF
TRBV7-8	16	TRBJ2-7	CASRDNWVAVTYEQYF
TRBV3-1/TRBV3-2	14	TRBJ2-5	CASSQSARSETQYF
TRBV6-5	14	TRBJ2-7	CASSYLAGAYEQYF
TRBV11-3	17	TRBJ2-1	CASSLDPWQGEGNEQFF
TRBV27	13	TRBJ2-7	CASQKGAPGEQYF
TRBV27	19	TRBJ2-1	CASTNTGLAGVGGTDEQFF
TRBV11-3	14	TRBJ2-1	CASSLGDTYNEQFF
TRBV19	13	TRBJ1-1	CASRRQEEQEAFF
TRBV18	13	TRBJ1-2	CASSLGQEYGYTF
TRBV4-1	14	TRBJ2-7	CASKETRGNHEQYF
TRBV6-5	15	TRBJ2-7	CASRPIRGHHYEQYF
TRBV6-2/TRBV6-3	12	TRBJ2-7	CASSLSSYEQYF
TRBV19	13	TRBJ2-3	CASGDLRTDTQYF
TRBV7-3	20	TRBJ2-7	CASSLGGVGGLAGRSYEQYF
TRBV10-2	12	TRBJ2-7	CASTRFSYEQYF
TRBV28	15	TRBJ1-5	CASTGTGIVNQPQHF
TRBV27	13	TRBJ2-1	CASSWGEDNEQFF
TRBV14	14	TRBJ1-1	CASSQDSQGRGAFF